This is a list of T cell receptor beta chains from one sample in a study of T cells in Graves' hyperthyroidism and ophthalmopathy. TCRdb re-derived calls from the multiplex PCR reads in MiXCR, one entry per CDR3 protein. The sample carries under 550,000 distinct CDR3 sequences, roughly 13% recorded once. Source material: blood. These TCRs come from a woman aged 18-35 years with Graves' hyperthyroidism. CDR3s include the opening cysteine and the closing phenylalanine or tryptophan. The order of the fields is V gene, clone size, J gene, D gene, CDR3 protein, CDR3 DNA. A D gene is named only where the DNA matches it firmly. The size field is filled for only some rows; it gives once, few, many or a size class.

TRBV9	few	TRBJ2-2	.	CASTRDYTGELFF	TGTGCCAGCACCAGAGACTACACCGGGGAGCTGTTTTTT
TRBV6-6	few	TRBJ1-1	.	CASSFEGLNTEAFF	TGTGCCAGCAGTTTCGAGGGATTGAACACTGAAGCTTTCTTT
TRBV4-3	.	TRBJ2-7	TRBD1	CASSQDRGQAGEQYF	TGCGCCAGCAGCCAAGACAGGGGGCAGGCCGGCGAGCAGTACTTC
TRBV12-5	.	TRBJ2-4	.	CASGSPGAGASLAKNIQYF	TGTGCTAGTGGTTCCCCTGGGGCCGGTGCCAGTCTAGCCAAAAACATTCAGTACTTC
TRBV6-1	few	TRBJ2-3	TRBD2	CASRTGAGADTQYF	TGTGCCAGCCGAACCGGGGCGGGAGCAGATACGCAGTATTTT
TRBV7-2	many	TRBJ1-5	.	CASSSYGSNQPQHF	TGTGCCAGCAGCTCGTACGGGAGCAATCAGCCCCAGCATTTT
TRBV24-1	many	TRBJ2-1	.	CATSDQGLLTDNEQFF	TGTGCCACCAGTGACCAGGGACTCCTAACCGACAATGAGCAGTTCTTC
TRBV6-2/TRBV6-3	.	TRBJ2-6	.	CASYGARLQGTSGANVLTF	TGTGCCAGCTACGGCGCGCGGCTACAGGGAACCTCTGGGGCCAACGTCCTGACTTTC
TRBV5-7	.	TRBJ1-3	.	CASSFPGHGNTIYF	TGTGCCAGCAGCTTCCCAGGGCATGGAAACACCATATATTTT
TRBV20-1	many	TRBJ1-1	TRBD1	CTLPGQGVSMNTEAFF	TGCACCCTACCGGGACAGGGGGTTTCTATGAACACTGAAGCTTTCTTT
TRBV19	few	TRBJ2-3	.	CASMGDSDTQYF	TGTGCCAGTATGGGGGACTCAGATACGCAGTATTTT
TRBV9	many	TRBJ1-2	TRBD1	CASSGRLTGGVYGYTF	TGTGCCAGCAGCGGAAGACTGACAGGGGGCGTCTATGGCTACACCTTC
TRBV10-1	.	TRBJ2-7	TRBD1	CASSDWGTGGSEQYF	TGCGCCAGCAGTGACTGGGGGACAGGGGGCTCGGAGCAGTACTTC
TRBV7-9	many	TRBJ1-4	.	CASSLAVNEKLFF	TGTGCCAGCAGCTTAGCAGTTAATGAAAAACTGTTTTTT
TRBV5-4	few	TRBJ2-7	.	CASSLAGAVAEQYF	TGTGCCAGCAGCTTGGCGGGCGCCGTAGCCGAGCAGTACTTC
TRBV7-9	many	TRBJ1-3	.	CASSLWDGMNFGTIYF	TGTGCCAGCAGCCTCTGGGACGGGATGAATTTTGGCACCATATATTTT
TRBV15	.	TRBJ1-5	.	CATSRVGPGVSGNQPQHF	TGTGCCACCAGCAGAGTTGGGCCAGGGGTTTCTGGCAATCAGCCCCAGCATTTT
TRBV18	few	TRBJ1-1	.	CASSPLANSGHNTEAFF	TGTGCCAGCTCACCACTCGCCAACTCGGGACACAACACTGAAGCTTTCTTT
TRBV27	many	TRBJ1-1	.	CASSLGRGNTEAFF	TGCGCCAGCAGCTTGGGCAGGGGGAACACTGAAGCTTTCTTT
TRBV28	.	TRBJ1-1	TRBD1	CASSRQTGSMNTEAFF	TGTGCCAGCAGTCGACAGACAGGGTCAATGAACACTGAAGCTTTCTTT
TRBV28	many	TRBJ1-2	.	CASSLRQTYTF	TGTGCCAGCAGTTTACGACAGACCTACACCTTC
TRBV25-1	.	TRBJ1-4	TRBD1	CASREDRGNEKLFF	TGTGCCAGCAGGGAGGACAGGGGGAACGAAAAACTGTTTTTT
TRBV29-1	many	TRBJ1-2	.	CSVATQGEDYGYTF	TGCAGCGTCGCAACACAGGGAGAGGACTATGGCTACACCTTC
TRBV5-8	many	TRBJ2-1	TRBD1	CASTRQGAMNEQFF	TGTGCCAGCACAAGACAGGGGGCTATGAATGAGCAGTTCTTC
TRBV10-2	.	TRBJ1-2	.	CASSESSAGPNYGYTF	TGCGCCAGCAGTGAGTCGTCGGCAGGGCCTAACTATGGCTACACCTTC
TRBV4-2	few	TRBJ2-1	TRBD2	CASSHNSGSYNEQFF	TGTGCCAGCAGCCACAATAGCGGGAGTTACAATGAGCAGTTCTTC
TRBV10-1	.	TRBJ2-7	TRBD1	CASSFTGEYEQYF	TGCGCCAGCAGTTTTACAGGGGAATACGAGCAGTACTTC
TRBV9	few	TRBJ1-2	.	CASSVDQGNYGYTF	TGTGCCAGCAGCGTAGATCAGGGGAACTATGGCTACACCTTC
TRBV30	few	TRBJ1-1	.	CAWISETEAFF	TGTGCCTGGATCTCAGAAACTGAAGCTTTCTTT